The 32 T cell receptor beta chains listed next were all sequenced from one sample in a study of T cell repertoires in cytomegalovirus infection. TCRdb fed the reads into MiXCR, producing one record per CDR3 protein. The sample consists of 200,000 to 300,000 distinct CDR3 sequences, around 12% of them appearing once. What was sequenced was PBMCs. The origin of the receptors is a human donor in good health (CMV status not recorded). Some clones in this sample may be carry-over from other donors' samples.

This clonotype was seen a handful of times. The chain couples TRBV6-1 to TRBJ2-1; TRBD2 aligns across 7 bases. The length of the CDR3 is 14 residues. Germline CDR1 is MNHNS and CDR2 is SASEGT. V lost 6 bases, J lost 7 bases, and 9 bases stayed unmatched. The CDR3 DNA sequence: TGTGCCAGCAGCCACAGCGGGGTTCTTAATGAGCAGTTCTTC. Translating gives CASSHSGVLNEQFF.

In this sample, this clonotype turned up many times. This sequence joins TRBV12-3 or TRBV12-4 and TRBJ1-2; no firm D call. V was shortened by 6 bases and J by 8 bases, with 16 bases between the two germline ends. CDR3 length equals 13 residues. CDR3 sequence: CASSPRDVGGYTF. The CDR3 bases are TGTGCCAGCAGCCCCCGGGATGTAGGAGGCTACACCTTC.

The chain has TRBV14 and TRBJ2-7; D not resolved. The CDR3 is 13 residues long. The germline CDR1 and CDR2 sequences are SGHDN and FVKESK. V gave up 1 base and J gave up 3 bases, with 7 bases separating them. CDR3 sequence reads: CASSQVRGYEQYF. The CDR3 DNA follows: TGTGCCAGCAGCCAAGTGAGAGGCTACGAGCAGTACTTC.

This chain uses TRBV5-1 with TRBJ2-5; D not resolved. Trimming cost V 4 bases and J 2 bases, with 12 bases left between them. This CDR3 is 14 amino acids long. CDR1 is SGHRS, CDR2 YFSETQ, per germline. CDR3 protein: CASSDGSSQETQYF. As DNA, the CDR3 is TGCGCCAGCAGCGACGGGTCCTCGCAAGAGACCCAGTACTTC. Using reference TRBV5-1 and TRBJ2-5 for the parts outside the CDR3, the full variable domain is KAGVTQTPRYLIKTRGQQVTLSCSPISGHRSVSWYQQTPGQGLQFLFEYFSETQRNKGNFPGRFSGRQFSNSRSEMNVSTLELGDSALYLCASSDGSSQETQYFGPGTRLLVL.

This clonotype was found many times. The rearrangement joins TRBV19 to TRBJ2-4, with D possibly TRBD2 on 6 matching bases. Between the trimmed V and J ends, which lost 5 bases and 4 bases, there was a span of 18 bases. Germline V gives CDR1 LNHDA, CDR2 SQIVND (reference sequence). The length of the CDR3 is 16 residues. CDR3 sequence: CASSPSSWDSKNIQYF. CDR3 coding DNA: TGTGCCAGTAGTCCATCGAGTTGGGACTCGAAAAACATTCAGTACTTC. Full variable domain (remainder filled in from reference TRBV19 and TRBJ2-4): DGGITQSPKYLFRKEGQNVTLSCEQNLNHDAMYWYRQDPGQGLRLIYYSQIVNDFQKGDIAEGYSVSREKKESFPLTVTSAQKNPTAFYLCASSPSSWDSKNIQYFGAGTRLSVL.

The gene calls are TRBV4-3 and TRBJ2-3; D remains unclear. CDR3 length: 15 amino acids. Trimming cost V 0 bases and J 5 bases, with 12 bases left between them. Germline CDR1 reads LGHNA; CDR2 reads YSLEER. CDR3 sequence reads: CASSQDRVSQDTQYF. Here the CDR3 DNA reads TGCGCCAGCAGCCAAGATCGAGTGTCCCAAGATACGCAGTATTTT.

This clonotype was counted many times. The genes are TRBV28 and TRBJ2-1, with 10 bases identical to TRBD2. V gave up 3 bases and J gave up 6 bases; unmatched junction bases: 11. Germline assignment: CDR1 MDHEN and CDR2 SYDVKM. This CDR3 is 17 amino acids long. The CDR3 coding sequence is TGTGCCAGCAGTTTGCGTTCTAGCGGGAGTAGGGTCAATGAGCAGTTCTTC. As protein: CASSLRSSGSRVNEQFF.

The chain is built from TRBV28 and TRBJ2-7; possibly TRBD2 for D (7 bases). The CDR3 covers 14 residues. The ends were cut back, 4 bases at V and 6 bases at J, with 16 bases in the middle. Per germline, CDR1 MDHEN and CDR2 SYDVKM. This chain's CDR3 is CASSSWEGEGEQYF. In DNA, the CDR3 is TGTGCCAGCAGTTCCTGGGAGGGGGAGGGCGAGCAGTACTTC.

This clonotype was recorded many times. The chain employs TRBV7-2 and TRBJ2-5, with a weak D call TRBD2 (6 bases). Trimming left V 5 bases short and J 5 bases short, with 12 bases between. The CDR3 is made up of 13 amino acids. CDR1 SGHTA and CDR2 FQGNSA come from the germline V gene. CDR3 amino acids: CASSTGLWETQYF. CDR3 DNA: TGTGCCAGCAGCACGGGACTCTGGGAGACCCAGTACTTC. Looking up the rest from reference TRBV7-2 and TRBJ2-5 gives the full variable domain: GAGVSQSPSNKVTEKGKDVELRCDPISGHTALYWYRQSLGQGLEFLIYFQGNSAPDKSGLPSDRFSAERTGGSVSTLTIQRTQQEDSAVYLCASSTGLWETQYFGPGTRLLVL.

This clonotype was seen at least ten times. The V and J genes are TRBV7-2 and TRBJ2-5; D not certain. CDR1 and CDR2 from the germline V gene are SGHTA and FQGNSA. CDR3 length: 14 amino acids. The V and J ends lost 5 bases and 7 bases respectively, with 17 bases between them. The CDR3 sequence: CASSPGPARVTQYF. The CDR3 coding sequence is TGTGCCAGCAGCCCTGGACCCGCTCGGGTGACCCAGTACTTC.

This clonotype was seen a handful of times. This rearrangement joins TRBV19 to TRBJ1-1; possible D gene TRBD1, 6 bases. The V and J ends lost 6 bases and 4 bases respectively, with 21 bases between them. Germline-derived CDR1 and CDR2 are LNHDA and SQIVND (reference sequence). The CDR3 runs to 16 residues. The CDR3 DNA reads as TGTGCCAGTAGCCCCTTCACGGGGGGCGGGAGCACTGAAGCTTTCTTT. The encoded protein is CASSPFTGGGSTEAFF.

This clonotype appeared many times. This chain links TRBV7-9 with TRBJ2-1; 7 positions agree with TRBD2. The CDR3 covers 15 residues. Germline loops: CDR1 SEHNR, CDR2 FQNEAQ (reference sequence). With 2 bases clipped from V and 3 bases from J, the junction kept 4 bases outside the gene matches. Here the CDR3 DNA reads TGTGCCAGCAGCTTATCTCCTAGCGGCTACAATGAGCAGTTCTTC. Translation gives CASSLSPSGYNEQFF.

This clonotype was detected many times. The chain employs TRBV12-3 or TRBV12-4 and TRBJ1-1, with 7 bases identical to TRBD1. J gave up 10 bases and V 3 bases, and 8 bases lay outside the gene matches. This CDR3 region has 13 residues. The CDR3 DNA reads as TGTGCCAGCAGTTTCGCTAGGGGGCGTGGAGCTTTCTTT. As protein: CASSFARGRGAFF.

The table lists this clonotype with many counts. V gene TRBV7-3 combines with J gene TRBJ2-6; no reliable D call. Germline values: CDR1 SGHTA, CDR2 FQGTGA. Trimming took off 6 bases at V and 3 bases at J, with 9 bases between the two ends. This CDR3 is 14 amino acids long. The CDR3 DNA follows: TGTGCCAGCAGGACGAGAGGTGGGGCCAACGTCCTGACTTTC. This gives the protein CASRTRGGANVLTF. The full variable domain, in which reference TRBV7-3 and TRBJ2-6 provide the parts outside the CDR3, is GAGVSQTPSNKVTEKGKYVELRCDPISGHTALYWYRQSLGQGPEFLIYFQGTGAADDSGLPNDRFFAVRPEGSVSTLKIQRTERGDSAVYLCASRTRGGANVLTFGAGSRLTVL.

This clonotype has ten or more counts. The genes are TRBV28 and TRBJ2-3; 7 nucleotides match TRBD2. Germline trimming cut 5 bases from V and 1 base from J; bases unmatched to any gene: 15. Germline V gene sequence: CDR1 MDHEN, CDR2 SYDVKM. This CDR3 spans 18 amino acids. The CDR3 here is CASSPVPTSVRGTDTQYF. The CDR3 nucleotides are TGTGCCAGCAGTCCGGTCCCTACTAGCGTGAGGGGCACAGATACGCAGTATTTT.

V and J are TRBV19 and TRBJ2-1; 8 nucleotides match TRBD1. Germline V lookup: CDR1 LNHDA, CDR2 SQIVND (reference sequence). After removal of 4 bases from V and 10 bases from J, the junction contained 12 bases not matched to a gene. The CDR3 runs to 15 residues. The CDR3 loop reads CASSTGTGLPGEQFF. DNA of the CDR3: TGTGCCAGTAGTACCGGGACAGGTCTCCCGGGGGAGCAGTTCTTC.

V usage is TRBV19 and J usage is TRBJ1-5; D remains ambiguous. CDR1 is LNHDA and CDR2 is SQIVND in the germline V gene (reference sequence). This CDR3 has 13 amino acids. The germline V and J ends were trimmed by 4 bases and 11 bases, with 15 bases remaining between them. CDR3 DNA: TGTGCCAGTAGTAATCTGGGAGGCGCGGCCCAGCATTTT. Translation gives CASSNLGGAAQHF.

This clonotype was seen at least ten times. The chain combines TRBV7-3 with TRBJ2-5; TRBD2 matches 12 bases. Trimming took 5 bases from V and 3 from J; bases not matched to a gene: 1. The V gene's germline CDR1 is SGHTA and CDR2 FQGTGA. CDR3 size: 14 residues. This CDR3 reads CASSGLAGKETQYF. The CDR3 DNA reads TGTGCCAGCAGCGGACTAGCGGGGAAAGAGACCCAGTACTTC.

This clonotype was recorded many times. The chain recombines TRBV7-2 with TRBJ1-2, with D uncertain. The CDR3 extends over 13 amino acids. Per germline, CDR1 SGHTA and CDR2 FQGNSA. Trimming shortened V by 1 base and J by 7 bases, and 10 bases separated the two germline ends. The CDR3 sequence is CASSLVAGRGYTF. CDR3 in DNA: TGTGCCAGCAGCTTAGTGGCAGGTCGTGGCTACACCTTC.

This clonotype occurred many times. V is TRBV7-2 and J is TRBJ2-5; 10 positions match TRBD2. The V and J ends lost 5 bases and 5 bases, in that order; junction bases with no gene match: 5. This CDR3 has 14 amino acids. Germline-derived CDR1 and CDR2 are SGHTA and FQGNSA. The CDR3 sequence is CASSPSGGWETQYF. The CDR3 nucleotides are TGTGCCAGCAGCCCTAGCGGGGGTTGGGAGACCCAGTACTTC.

This clonotype was observed at least ten times. This rearrangement joins TRBV6-2 or TRBV6-3 to TRBJ1-1; no definite D call. CDR1 is MNHEY, CDR2 SVGEGT, per germline. Trimming cost V 5 bases and J 6 bases, with 16 bases left between them. The CDR3 has 14 residues. CDR3 bases: TGTGCCAGCAGTCCAACCGCAAATGCGGCTGAAGCTTTCTTT. It yields the protein CASSPTANAAEAFF.

The J gene is TRBJ1-4, the V gene TRBV6-2 or TRBV6-3; D is unclear. V was shortened by 6 bases and J by 5 bases, with 16 bases between the two germline ends. Germline assignment: CDR1 MNHEY and CDR2 SVGEGT. This CDR3 is 15 amino acids long. CDR3 nucleotides: TGTGCCAGCAGGGGCTCTACGACACCGAATGAAAAACTGTTTTTT. It yields the protein CASRGSTTPNEKLFF.

This clonotype showed up many times. The chain carries TRBV12-3 or TRBV12-4 and TRBJ1-5; 8 bases map to TRBD1. Trimming at V came to 5 bases and at J to 2 bases, leaving 8 bases not matched to a gene. The CDR3 runs 16 residues. The CDR3 sequence: CASSPDRGRRNQPQHF. The CDR3 DNA reads TGTGCCAGCAGTCCTGACAGGGGTAGGCGCAATCAGCCCCAGCATTTT.

This chain links TRBV6-2 or TRBV6-3 with TRBJ2-3; D ambiguous. The CDR3 extends over 14 amino acids. The germline V and J ends were trimmed by 2 bases and 2 bases, with 8 bases remaining between them. Germline V CDR1 and CDR2: MNHEY, SVGEGT. The CDR3: CASSYPTDTDTQYF. The CDR3 coding sequence is TGTGCCAGCAGTTACCCTACGGACACAGATACGCAGTATTTT.

The chain has TRBV7-6 and TRBJ1-6; D gene unclear. This CDR3 has 13 amino acids. CDR1 is SGHVS and CDR2 is FNYEAQ in the germline V gene. Trimming shortened V by 5 bases and J by 10 bases, and 12 bases separated the two germline ends. CDR3 bases: TGTGCCAGCAGCCTGCAAGGAGGGTCACCCCTCCACTTT. Protein sequence: CASSLQGGSPLHF. Looking up the rest from reference TRBV7-6 and TRBJ1-6 gives the full variable domain: GAGVSQSPRYKVTKRGQDVALRCDPISGHVSLYWYRQALGQGPEFLTYFNYEAQQDKSGLPNDRFSAERPEGSISTLTIQRTEQRDSAMYRCASSLQGGSPLHFGNGTRLTVT.

In this sample, this clonotype turned up many times. This chain uses TRBV7-2 with TRBJ2-5; 9 bases line up with TRBD2. With 1 base clipped from V and 5 bases from J, the junction kept 5 bases outside the gene matches. Germline V gives CDR1 SGHTA, CDR2 FQGNSA. The CDR3 has 15 residues. CDR3 nucleotides: TGTGCCAGCAGCTTAGATAGCGGGAGTTTCGAGACCCAGTACTTC. It yields the protein CASSLDSGSFETQYF.

This clonotype occurred many times. This chain uses TRBV7-6 with TRBJ2-1; 12 bases line up with TRBD2. CDR1 SGHVS and CDR2 FNYEAQ come from the germline V gene. The ends lost 7 bases at V and 3 bases at J; junction bases unmatched: 4. The CDR3 has 15 amino acids. CDR3 region: CASTPLAGGYNEQFF. DNA of the CDR3: TGTGCCAGCACCCCACTAGCGGGAGGCTACAATGAGCAGTTCTTC.

This clonotype occurred a few times. J is TRBJ2-2 and V is TRBV11-3; no clear D. V was clipped by 2 bases and J by 1 base, with 5 bases between them. This CDR3 has 14 amino acids. Germline CDR1 and CDR2: SGHNT and YENEEA. The DNA for the CDR3 is TGTGCCAGCAGCTTAAGGCGGAACACCGGGGAGCTGTTTTTT. Amino acids: CASSLRRNTGELFF.

As regards this clonotype: A much larger clone differs from this one at a single base, so this may be a read error. The CDR3 bases are TGCGCCAGCAGCTTCACCGGGACTAGCGGGGCTCCCTGCAATGAGCAGTTCTTC. Translated: CASSFTGTSGAPCNEQFF. The V call is TRBV5-1, the J call TRBJ2-1, with 13 nucleotides matching TRBD2. Germline CDR1 reads SGHRS; CDR2 reads YFSETQ. The CDR3 contains 18 residues. V lost 2 bases, J lost 6 bases, and 11 bases stayed unmatched. Drawing the rest from reference TRBV5-1 and TRBJ2-1, the complete variable domain is KAGVTQTPRYLIKTRGQQVTLSCSPISGHRSVSWYQQTPGQGLQFLFEYFSETQRNKGNFPGRFSGRQFSNSRSEMNVSTLELGDSALYLCASSFTGTSGAPCNEQFFGPGTRLTVL.

At least ten counts were recorded for this clonotype. The chain couples TRBV27 to TRBJ1-5, with a tentative D call TRBD1 (6 bases). Germline V gene lookup returns CDR1 MNHEY and CDR2 SMNVEV (reference sequence). The V end lost 6 bases, the J end lost 7 bases, and 10 bases lay between the germline ends. The CDR3 totals 12 residues. This CDR3 reads CASRTGIQPQHF. CDR3 DNA sequence: TGTGCCAGCAGAACAGGGATCCAGCCCCAGCATTTT.

V and J are TRBV28 and TRBJ2-1; D remains unclear. The V and J ends lost 6 bases and 1 base respectively, with 13 bases between them. CDR3 length equals 15 residues. Germline V gene data show CDR1 as MDHEN and CDR2 as SYDVKM. In nucleotides, the CDR3 is TGTGCCAGCAGCCCCCCGACTTTTTCCTACAATGAGCAGTTCTTC. It yields the protein CASSPPTFSYNEQFF.

The chain combines TRBV5-5 with TRBJ2-5, with D possibly TRBD1 on 5 matching bases. Germline-derived CDR1 and CDR2 are SGHKS and YYEKEE (reference sequence). Trimming cost V 5 bases and J 5 bases, with 10 bases left between them. There are 12 residues in the CDR3. The DNA of the CDR3 is TGTGCCAGCAGTAAGGGGTGGGAGACCCAGTACTTC. The encoded protein is CASSKGWETQYF.